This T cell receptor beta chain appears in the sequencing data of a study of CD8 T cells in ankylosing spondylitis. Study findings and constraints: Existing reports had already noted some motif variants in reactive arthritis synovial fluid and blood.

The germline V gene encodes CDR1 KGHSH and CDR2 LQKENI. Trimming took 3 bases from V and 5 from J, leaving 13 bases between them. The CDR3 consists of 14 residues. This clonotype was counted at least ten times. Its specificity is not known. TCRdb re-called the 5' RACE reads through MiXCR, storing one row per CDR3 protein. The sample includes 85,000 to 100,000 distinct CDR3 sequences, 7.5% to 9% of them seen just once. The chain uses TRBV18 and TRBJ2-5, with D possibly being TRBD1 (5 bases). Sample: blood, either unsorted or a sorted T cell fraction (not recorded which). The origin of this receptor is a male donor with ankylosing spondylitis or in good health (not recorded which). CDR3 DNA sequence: TGTGCCAGCTCACCGGACACTGGTGCCGAGACCCAGTACTTC. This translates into CASSPDTGAETQYF.